Here is one TCR beta chain with its context. This specimen belongs to a study of control samples from healthy donors and cancer patients. Measured with immunoSEQ multiplex PCR; TCRdb has only the in-frame clones, and not every one. Among some 94,000 clones listed, approximately 86% were seen once. V lost 5 bases, J lost 2 bases, and 11 bases lay in between. In germline, CDR1 is SGHTA, CDR2 FQGTGA. The CDR3 runs 14 residues. What was sequenced was blood. The TCR sequence derives from a woman in her forties or fifties in good health. This sequence joins TRBV7-3 and TRBJ2-3; D is unclear. CDR3 sequence reads: CASSRGGYTDTQYF. The CDR3, as DNA: TGTGCCAGCAGCCGAGGCGGATACACAGATACGCAGTATTTT.